Shown below are 10 T cell receptor beta chains from a single sample sequenced in a study of T cell repertoires in cytomegalovirus infection. No antigen has been identified for these receptors. TCRdb reprocessed the reads via MiXCR and lists one record per CDR3 protein. Among approximately 600,000 distinct CDR3 sequences listed, approximately 40% were seen once. The input for sequencing was cultured PBMCs, taken from culture after CMV antigen stimulation. Every receptor here comes from a human donor in good health (CMV status not recorded). Some clones in this sample may be carry-over from other donors' samples.

In its sample, this clonotype was seen a few times. The rearrangement joins TRBV12-3 or TRBV12-4 to TRBJ1-4; 9 bases agree with TRBD1. This CDR3 contains 14 residues. The V and J ends lost 5 bases and 8 bases, in that order; junction bases with no gene match: 6. DNA of the CDR3: TGTGCCAGCAGTCCCCGGGACAGGGAGGAAAAACTGTTTTTT. This codes for CASSPRDREEKLFF.

This clonotype was detected once. As DNA, the CDR3 is TGTGCCAGCAGTTTTGAGGACAGGGTGGGAGTAGACACTGAAGCTTTCTTT. Translation gives CASSFEDRVGVDTEAFF. This chain joins TRBV12-3 or TRBV12-4 and TRBJ1-1; 8 bases align to TRBD1. V trimming: 3 bases; J trimming: 3 bases; junction bases outside the gene matches: 12. This CDR3 has 17 residues.

A few counts support this clonotype. The CDR3 DNA sequence: TGTGCCAGCCCAATTGGGGGGGGCGCGTCAGATACGCAGTATTTT. Protein: CASPIGGGASDTQYF. V usage is TRBV7-6 and J usage is TRBJ2-3, with D perhaps TRBD2 (7 bases). The CDR3 covers 15 residues. Trimming left V 8 bases short and J 4 bases short, with 19 bases between. Per the germline V gene, CDR1 is SGHVS and CDR2 is FNYEAQ.

This clonotype has more than one count but fewer than ten. This chain connects TRBV7-2 to TRBJ1-2, with TRBD1 identical over 9 bases. Germline CDR1 is SGHTA and CDR2 is FQGNSA. CDR3 size: 14 residues. The junction had 10 bases not matched to a gene; V was cut back by 6 bases and J by 8 bases. The CDR3 DNA sequence: TGTGCCAGCAGTCGGGACAGGGTAGGGGAAGGCTACACCTTC. Protein sequence: CASSRDRVGEGYTF.

The chain carries TRBV10-3 and TRBJ2-5, with TRBD1 matching over 9 bases. V shed 4 bases and J 4 bases; nucleotides not matched to a gene: 4. The CDR3 is 14 residues long. CDR1 and CDR2 from the germline V gene are ENHRY and SYGVKD. The CDR3 loop reads CAISAGTGLETQYF. CDR3 in DNA: TGTGCCATCAGTGCAGGGACAGGGTTAGAGACCCAGTACTTC.

The DNA for the CDR3 is TGTGCCAGTAGTCCGGGGGATTTGAACACTGAAGCTTTCTTT. This gives the protein CASSPGDLNTEAFF. V and J are TRBV19 and TRBJ1-1; weak D call: TRBD1 (5 bases). The V end lost 5 bases, the J end lost 0 bases, and 10 bases lay between the germline ends. Germline values: CDR1 LNHDA, CDR2 SQIVND (reference sequence). The CDR3 runs to 14 residues.

This clonotype was picked up a small number of times. V and J are TRBV6-2 or TRBV6-3 and TRBJ2-4; maybe TRBD2 (6 bases). CDR3 length: 14 residues. In germline, CDR1 is MNHEY, CDR2 SVGEGT. Trimming removed 6 bases from V and 8 bases from J, with 17 bases in between. The CDR3 sequence is CASRDSGNKDIQYF. For the CDR3, the DNA is TGTGCCAGCAGGGATAGCGGTAACAAGGACATTCAGTACTTC.

The chain couples TRBV11-2 to TRBJ2-7, with no clear D. The V gene's germline CDR1 is SGHAT and CDR2 FQNNGV. V lost 5 bases and J lost 6, with 8 bases in between. This CDR3 spans 11 amino acids. The CDR3 region is CASSGSLEQYF. The DNA of the CDR3 is TGTGCCAGCAGCGGGTCGCTCGAGCAGTACTTC.

The chain links TRBV7-6 to TRBJ2-1; the D gene is possibly TRBD2 (6 bases). The ends were cut back, 1 base at V and 9 bases at J, with 16 bases in the middle. From germline, CDR1 is SGHVS and CDR2 FNYEAQ. This CDR3 contains 15 residues. The CDR3 protein is CASSLVGTSTPEQFF. For the CDR3, the DNA is TGTGCCAGCAGCTTAGTCGGGACTTCCACCCCTGAGCAGTTCTTC.

The table lists this clonotype with a few counts. This chain uses TRBV6-1 with TRBJ2-3, with no clear D. Germline CDR1 and CDR2: MNHNS and SASEGT. Between the trimmed V and J ends, which lost 7 bases and 0 bases, there was a span of 11 bases. The CDR3 is made up of 14 amino acids. The CDR3 loop reads CASKEAPSTDTQYF. Here the CDR3 DNA reads TGTGCCAGCAAGGAAGCGCCTAGCACAGATACGCAGTATTTT.